Below, 23 T cell receptor beta chains from the same sample are listed, as sequenced in a study of T cell repertoires and HLA-DP antigens. These receptors lack a known antigen. Assay: immunoSEQ multiplex PCR; the TCRdb copy retains only in-frame clones and omits some. The table lists about 110,000 clones, about 92% of them singletons. The sequencing sample was made of CD4+ T cells from PBMCs. Receptors originate from a woman between 18 and 29 years old in good health and CMV-seronegative.

The genes are TRBV2 and TRBJ1-2; unclear D gene. Germline-derived CDR1 and CDR2 are SNHLY and FYNNEI. V lost 3 bases to trimming and J lost 4 bases, with 12 bases between them. The CDR3 totals 14 residues. The CDR3 region is CASSDSGIGYGYTF. For the CDR3, the DNA is TGTGCCAGCAGTGACTCTGGGATAGGCTATGGCTACACCTTC. The full variable domain, its missing parts supplied by reference TRBV2 and TRBJ1-2, is EPEVTQTPSHQVTQMGQEVILRCVPISNHLYFYWYRQILGQKVEFLVSFYNNEISEKSEIFDDQFSVERPDGSNFTLKIRSTKLEDSAMYFCASSDSGIGYGYTFGSGTRLTVV.

The rearrangement uses TRBV10-2 and TRBJ2-2, with 9 bases that match TRBD1. There are 17 residues in the CDR3. Germline CDR1 and CDR2: WSHSY and SAAADI. J was trimmed by 4 bases and V by 1 base; bases with no gene match: 7. The CDR3 region is CASSELRGQGGTGELFF. As DNA, the CDR3 is TGCGCCAGCAGTGAGTTAAGGGGACAGGGTGGCACCGGGGAGCTGTTTTTT.

The chain recombines TRBV10-3 with TRBJ1-2, with TRBD1 as a possible D gene (6 bases). The V end was cut by 5 bases, the J end by 8 bases, with 15 bases between. CDR1 is ENHRY and CDR2 is SYGVKD in the germline V gene. The CDR3 length is 13 residues. DNA for the CDR3: TGTGCCATCAGTCGAGGGGGGACTCGGGGCTACACCTTC. Translated: CAISRGGTRGYTF.

This chain joins TRBV19 and TRBJ1-5; 8 bases map to TRBD1. V lost 3 bases and J lost 2; bases outside the gene matches: 6. This CDR3 has 16 amino acids. Per the germline V gene, CDR1 is LNHDA and CDR2 is SQIVND (reference sequence). The CDR3 DNA sequence: TGTGCCAGTAGTATCACCCAGACAGGGGGCAATCAGCCCCAGCATTTT. This codes for CASSITQTGGNQPQHF.

Comment on this clone: Its ends do not fully match the called genes, so a read error is possible. The chain joins TRBV7-7 to TRBJ2-5, with 13 bases lining up with TRBD2. This CDR3 region has 16 residues. Germline lookup yields CDR1 SSHAT and CDR2 FNYEAQ (reference sequence). CDR3 DNA: TGTGCTAGCAGCCAGCGACTAGCGGGAGGAAAGGAGACCCAGTACTTC. Protein product: CASSQRLAGGKETQYF.

This rearrangement joins TRBV11-2 to TRBJ1-1; no clear D. Germline V gives CDR1 SGHAT, CDR2 FQNNGV. CDR3 size: 13 residues. V shed 1 base and J shed 7 bases, with 10 bases lying between them. The CDR3 spells CASSLGYGVEAFF. The CDR3 DNA sequence: TGTGCCAGCAGCTTAGGATACGGGGTTGAAGCTTTCTTT.

This rearrangement joins TRBV2 to TRBJ1-3; D is unclear. Trimming removed 6 bases from V and 4 bases from J, with 10 bases in between. The CDR3 spans 13 residues. Germline V lookup: CDR1 SNHLY, CDR2 FYNNEI. The CDR3 DNA sequence: TGTGCCAGCAGCCGACAATCCGGAAACACCATATATTTT. Encoded protein: CASSRQSGNTIYF. The complete variable domain, with remaining parts taken from reference TRBV2 and TRBJ1-3, reads EPEVTQTPSHQVTQMGQEVILRCVPISNHLYFYWYRQILGQKVEFLVSFYNNEISEKSEIFDDQFSVERPDGSNFTLKIRSTKLEDSAMYFCASSRQSGNTIYFGEGSWLTVV.

This chain links TRBV6-4 with TRBJ2-5; 11 bases match TRBD1. V gave up 2 bases and J gave up 2 bases; unmatched junction bases: 4. The CDR3 contains 16 residues. CDR1 is MRHNA, CDR2 SNTAGT, per germline. Here the CDR3 reads CASSDPGQGVQETQYF. The CDR3 nucleotides are TGTGCCAGCAGTGACCCGGGACAGGGGGTACAAGAGACCCAGTACTTC.

J is TRBJ1-5 and V is TRBV6-1; weak D call: TRBD1 (6 bases). V lost 1 base and J 1 base, leaving 14 bases between the germline ends. Germline V gene sequence: CDR1 MNHNS, CDR2 SASEGT. The CDR3 spans 17 residues. This CDR3 is CASSEGTGGASNQPQHF. CDR3 in DNA: TGTGCCAGCAGTGAAGGAACGGGGGGGGCGAGCAATCAGCCCCAGCATTTT.

The V and J genes are TRBV29-1 and TRBJ1-2, with TRBD1 matching 8 bases. The CDR3 consists of 11 residues. Germline CDR1 is SQVTM and CDR2 is ANQGSEA. Germline trimming cut 4 bases from V and 12 bases from J; bases unmatched to any gene: 7. The CDR3 DNA is TGCAGCGTTGCTGTTGGACAGGGCGACACCTTC. This translates into CSVAVGQGDTF.

The chain carries TRBV30 and TRBJ1-1; D may be TRBD1 (6 bases). The CDR3 length is 13 residues. Germline CDR1 is GTSNPN and CDR2 is SVGIG (reference sequence). Trimming took 1 base from V and 3 from J, leaving 9 bases between them. The CDR3 sequence is CAWSGEGDTEAFF. CDR3 DNA: TGTGCCTGGAGTGGGGAGGGGGACACTGAAGCTTTCTTT.

The rearrangement joins TRBV14 to TRBJ2-1; 8 nucleotides align to TRBD2. This CDR3 comprises 15 residues. Unmatched junction bases numbered 2, after V lost 0 bases and J lost 4 bases. The germline gives CDR1 SGHDN, CDR2 FVKESK. The DNA of the CDR3 is TGTGCCAGCAGCCAAGAAAGCGGGGGTTACAATGAGCAGTTCTTC. Translated: CASSQESGGYNEQFF.

CDR3 sequence reads: CASSLVWTLTGELFF. Here the CDR3 DNA reads TGTGCCAGCAGCTTGGTTTGGACTCTCACCGGGGAGCTGTTTTTT. This sequence joins TRBV5-6 and TRBJ2-2; D may be TRBD2 (5 bases). The CDR3 totals 15 residues. Germline V CDR1 and CDR2: SGHDT, YYEEEE. V lost 0 bases, J lost 4 bases, and 10 bases lay in between. Using reference TRBV5-6 and TRBJ2-2 for the parts outside the CDR3, the full variable domain is DAGVTQSPTHLIKTRGQQVTLRCSPKSGHDTVSWYQQALGQGPQFIFQYYEEEERQRGNFPDRFSGHQFPNYSSELNVNALLLGDSALYLCASSLVWTLTGELFFGEGSRLTVL.

This chain connects TRBV27 to TRBJ1-5; a possible D gene is TRBD1 (5 bases). The CDR3 loop spans 18 amino acids. V lost 2 bases and J lost 0, with 17 bases in between. Germline values: CDR1 MNHEY, CDR2 SMNVEV (reference sequence). CDR3 loop: CASSLRGVGGNSNQPQHF. The CDR3 nucleotides read TGTGCCAGCAGTTTAAGAGGGGTGGGGGGGAATAGCAATCAGCCCCAGCATTTT.

The chain has TRBV20-1 and TRBJ2-5, with 7 nucleotides matching TRBD1. The CDR3 extends over 11 amino acids. Germline CDR1 and CDR2: DFQATT and SNEGSKA (reference sequence). The trim removed 7 bases at V and 5 bases at J, leaving 4 bases unmatched. CDR3 protein: CSGRGRETQYF. In nucleotides, the CDR3 is TGCAGTGGTAGGGGGCGGGAGACCCAGTACTTC.

The J gene is TRBJ2-5, the V gene TRBV10-3; D is ambiguous. V was cut by 3 bases and J by 2 bases, with 4 bases left in between. The CDR3 is 12 amino acids. Looked up from germline, CDR1 is ENHRY and CDR2 is SYGVKD. CDR3 sequence: CAISEQQETQYF. Here the CDR3 DNA reads TGTGCCATCAGTGAACAGCAAGAGACCCAGTACTTC.

Only one count was recorded for this clone. The chain has TRBV4-1 and TRBJ2-3; TRBD2 is a possible D gene (7 bases). V shed 8 bases and J shed 6 bases, with 12 bases lying between them. CDR1 is MGHRA, CDR2 YSYEKL, per germline. The CDR3 runs 12 residues. The CDR3 bases are TGCGCCAGCGGGGGGGCCGGGGATACGCAGTATTTT. Translation gives CASGGAGDTQYF.

The gene calls are TRBV6-1 and TRBJ1-3; TRBD1 agrees at 9 bases. The length of the CDR3 is 16 residues. Germline lookup yields CDR1 MNHNS and CDR2 SASEGT. The V and J ends lost 4 bases and 3 bases, in that order; junction bases with no gene match: 7. The CDR3 DNA is TGTGCCAGCAGTGTACAGGGGGCTGGGAGTGGAAACACCATATATTTT. Translating gives CASSVQGAGSGNTIYF.

This chain links TRBV18 with TRBJ1-4; 7 nucleotides line up with TRBD1. Germline assignment: CDR1 KGHSH and CDR2 LQKENI. V lost 2 bases to trimming and J lost 8 bases; unmatched junction nucleotides: 8. The CDR3 sequence is 15 residues long. For the CDR3, the DNA is TGTGCCAGCTCACCATATACCGGGACAGACGAAAAACTGTTTTTT. Amino acids: CASSPYTGTDEKLFF.

This sequence joins TRBV11-2 and TRBJ2-5; no firm D call. CDR3 length: 13 residues. V lost 5 bases and J lost 7, with 14 bases in between. CDR1 SGHAT and CDR2 FQNNGV come from the germline V gene. Written as DNA, the CDR3 is TGTGCCAGCAGCCCCAGATCCCGGGTGACCCAGTACTTC. It specifies CASSPRSRVTQYF.

The V call is TRBV19, the J call TRBJ1-4; D unresolved. This CDR3 region has 13 residues. V was trimmed by 7 bases and J by 8 bases, leaving 14 bases between them. Looked up from germline, CDR1 is LNHDA and CDR2 is SQIVND (reference sequence). The CDR3 protein is CASTLGRAEKLFF. The DNA of the CDR3 is TGTGCCAGTACCCTTGGGCGAGCCGAAAAACTGTTTTTT.

The chain combines TRBV6-1 with TRBJ1-5; D call uncertain. Deletions cut 6 bases from V and 2 bases from J, with 14 bases between. Germline loops: CDR1 MNHNS, CDR2 SASEGT. This CDR3 has 15 amino acids. This CDR3 is CASSLLDQGNQPQHF. The CDR3 bases are TGTGCCAGCAGCCTCCTGGACCAAGGCAATCAGCCCCAGCATTTT.

This clone was detected once. This sequence joins TRBV6-5 and TRBJ2-3; TRBD1 matches at 8 bases. The germline V gene encodes CDR1 MNHEY and CDR2 SVGAGI. The CDR3 is 15 residues long. The V and J ends lost 4 bases and 2 bases, in that order; junction bases with no gene match: 5. CDR3 residues: CASSLNRGSTDTQYF. Here the CDR3 DNA reads TGTGCCAGCAGTTTAAACAGGGGGTCCACAGATACGCAGTATTTT.